Listed below are T cell receptor beta chains from one sample, sequenced in a study of identical twins. TCRdb re-called the 5' RACE reads with MiXCR, one entry per CDR3 protein. Of roughly 690,000 distinct CDR3 sequences listed, 21% are singletons. These same records also appear under a second study, on T cells expressing NK-cell markers.

Sequenced: PBMCs. These receptors originate from a woman between 18 and 29 years old in good health. Each CDR3 is given with its conserved first and last residue. The order of the fields is J gene, clone size, D gene, CDR3 length, V gene, CDR3 DNA, CDR3 protein. D genes are given only for firm matches. The listing skips clone size in some rows; elsewhere it reads once, few, many or a size class.

J: TRBJ1-3; size: few; D: -; length: 15; V: TRBV5-5; DNA: TGTGCCAGCAGCTTGGTCCCCGGCTCTGGAAACACCATATATTTT; CDR3: CASSLVPGSGNTIYF
J: TRBJ2-5; size: -; D: -; length: 17; V: TRBV4-1; DNA: TGCGCCAGCAGCCAAGCCGGAGGCGGGACAACTCAAGAGACCCAGTACTTC; CDR3: CASSQAGGGTTQETQYF
J: TRBJ2-3; size: -; D: -; length: 15; V: TRBV5-1; DNA: TGCGCCAGCAGCTTGAGGGGGTCCCGCACAGAGACGCAGTATTTT; CDR3: CASSLRGSRTETQYF
J: TRBJ2-2; size: few; D: -; length: 15; V: TRBV7-8; DNA: TGTGCCAGCAGCGACGAGGCGGCGTGGACCGGGGAGCTGTTTTTT; CDR3: CASSDEAAWTGELFF
J: TRBJ2-7; size: -; D: -; length: 13; V: TRBV6-2/TRBV6-3; DNA: TGTGCCACCTGGAAGCGGCCCCCCTACGAGCAGTACTTC; CDR3: CATWKRPPYEQYF
J: TRBJ1-1; size: -; D: -; length: 15; V: TRBV7-9; DNA: TGTGCCAGCAGCTGGGGGTGGAGGGCAAATGCTGAAGCTTTCTTT; CDR3: CASSWGWRANAEAFF
J: TRBJ2-5; size: once; D: TRBD2; length: 13; V: TRBV18; DNA: TGTGCCAGCCAGGGAGGGAACGGAGAGACCCAGTACTTC; CDR3: CASQGGNGETQYF
J: TRBJ2-3; size: -; D: -; length: 13; V: TRBV9; DNA: TGTGCCAGCAGCGCCGAGCAAGGAGATACGCAGTATTTT; CDR3: CASSAEQGDTQYF
J: TRBJ2-1; size: -; D: -; length: 15; V: TRBV20-1; DNA: TGCAGTGCTAGTAGTAGGGCTAGCCCTTGGGATGAGCAGTTCTTC; CDR3: CSASSRASPWDEQFF
J: TRBJ2-7; size: few; D: -; length: 16; V: TRBV12-3/TRBV12-4; DNA: TGTGCCAGCAGTTCTCCCTTGGGGACGGTTACCTACGAGCAGTACTTC; CDR3: CASSSPLGTVTYEQYF
J: TRBJ2-7; size: -; D: -; length: 13; V: TRBV12-3/TRBV12-4; DNA: TGTGCCAGCAGGGCCGGAGGAACCAACGAGCAGTACTTC; CDR3: CASRAGGTNEQYF
J: TRBJ2-3; size: -; D: TRBD1; length: 18; V: TRBV11-2; DNA: TGTGCCAGCAGCTACCGGGACAGGGGCCGAACCTGGGGAGATACGCAGTATTTT; CDR3: CASSYRDRGRTWGDTQYF
J: TRBJ2-5; size: many; D: -; length: 14; V: TRBV10-3; DNA: TGTGCCATCGCGCCAGGGGGGGTAGGAGAGACCCAGTACTTC; CDR3: CAIAPGGVGETQYF
J: TRBJ1-5; size: -; D: -; length: 15; V: TRBV10-3; DNA: TGTGCCATCAGTGTTCAACAGGATAGCAATCAGCCCCAGCATTTT; CDR3: CAISVQQDSNQPQHF
J: TRBJ1-3; size: -; D: -; length: 15; V: TRBV20-1; DNA: TGCAGTGCTAGAGAGGGACGGAGCCCAGGAAACACCATATATTTT; CDR3: CSAREGRSPGNTIYF
J: TRBJ2-1; size: few; D: TRBD2; length: 18; V: TRBV7-6; DNA: TGTGCCAGCAGCTTACGGACGACTAGCGCGAGCTCCTACAATGAGCAGTTCTTC; CDR3: CASSLRTTSASSYNEQFF
J: TRBJ2-2; size: -; D: TRBD1; length: 17; V: TRBV12-3/TRBV12-4; DNA: TGTGCCAGCAGTTTAGCTGCTCGGACAGGCAACACCGGGGAGCTGTTTTTT; CDR3: CASSLAARTGNTGELFF
J: TRBJ1-6; size: -; D: TRBD1; length: 15; V: TRBV12-3/TRBV12-4; DNA: TGTGCCAGCAGTTATAGGACAGGGAGTAATTCACCCCTCCACTTT; CDR3: CASSYRTGSNSPLHF
J: TRBJ2-3; size: -; D: TRBD2; length: 17; V: TRBV4-1; DNA: TGCGCCAGCAGCCAAGATAGGCGGGGGGCCGGTGTAGATACGCAGTATTTT; CDR3: CASSQDRRGAGVDTQYF
J: TRBJ2-7; size: many; D: TRBD2; length: 15; V: TRBV20-1; DNA: TGCAGTGCTAGAGAAGAGCGGGAGGGCCTCTACGAGCAGTACTTC; CDR3: CSAREEREGLYEQYF
J: TRBJ2-5; size: -; D: -; length: 17; V: TRBV3-1; DNA: TGTGCCAGCAGCCAACGGTCCGGGACGGAGGGAAGGAAGACCCAGTACTTC; CDR3: CASSQRSGTEGRKTQYF
J: TRBJ2-3; size: -; D: -; length: 14; V: TRBV5-1; DNA: TGCGCCAGCACGGTGACGATACCCACAGATACGCAGTATTTT; CDR3: CASTVTIPTDTQYF
J: TRBJ2-1; size: once; D: TRBD2; length: 15; V: TRBV11-2; DNA: TGTGCCAGCAGCCTACCTGCGGGGGTGCGGAATGAGCAGTTCTTC; CDR3: CASSLPAGVRNEQFF
J: TRBJ2-1; size: many; D: -; length: 13; V: TRBV6-5; DNA: TGTGCCAGCAGTTACGTTTTAGGACGGGAGCAGTTCTTC; CDR3: CASSYVLGREQFF
J: TRBJ2-3; size: few; D: -; length: 15; V: TRBV9; DNA: TGTGCCAGCAGCGTAGTAGCGACTAGCACAGATACGCAGTATTTT; CDR3: CASSVVATSTDTQYF
J: TRBJ2-3; size: -; D: -; length: 12; V: TRBV15; DNA: TGTGCCACCAGGGGCGACACAGATACGCAGTATTTT; CDR3: CATRGDTDTQYF
J: TRBJ1-5; size: many; D: TRBD1; length: 13; V: TRBV12-3/TRBV12-4; DNA: TGTGCCAGCAGCACCAGGGGGGGTCAGCCCCAGCATTTT; CDR3: CASSTRGGQPQHF
J: TRBJ2-7; size: many; D: -; length: 9; V: TRBV29-1; DNA: TGCAGCGTTGTTCGGAAGCAGTACTTC; CDR3: CSVVRKQYF
J: TRBJ1-1; size: few; D: -; length: 14; V: TRBV6-1; DNA: TGTGCCAGCAGTGAAATGCAGGGAAACACTGAAGCTTTCTTT; CDR3: CASSEMQGNTEAFF
J: TRBJ2-7; size: -; D: -; length: 17; V: TRBV6-1; DNA: TGTGCCAGCAGCATTCTACTGGGGGCCAGGTTGGACTTGGAGCAGTACTTC; CDR3: CASSILLGARLDLEQYF
J: TRBJ2-7; size: -; D: -; length: 14; V: TRBV6-1; DNA: TGTGCCAGCAGTCTCCGGGGGCTACCCTACGAGCAGTACTTC; CDR3: CASSLRGLPYEQYF
J: TRBJ1-1; size: few; D: -; length: 14; V: TRBV29-1; DNA: TGCAGCGTTGAAGGGGGTTTTACAGGGTTAGGAGCTTTCTTT; CDR3: CSVEGGFTGLGAFF
J: TRBJ1-1; size: -; D: -; length: 14; V: TRBV29-1; DNA: TGCAGCGTTGCCGGCGGGGTTAGAAACACTGAAGCTTTCTTT; CDR3: CSVAGGVRNTEAFF
J: TRBJ2-3; size: -; D: -; length: 14; V: TRBV9; DNA: TGTGCCAGCAGCCCCCAGGTTGGAACAGATACGCAGTATTTT; CDR3: CASSPQVGTDTQYF
J: TRBJ2-7; size: few; D: -; length: 12; V: TRBV20-1; DNA: TGCAGTGCTTTCGACACCACCTACGAGCAGTACTTC; CDR3: CSAFDTTYEQYF
J: TRBJ1-2; size: -; D: -; length: 13; V: TRBV27; DNA: TGTGCCAGCAGTATGAGGGAATCCGGGGGCTACACCTTC; CDR3: CASSMRESGGYTF
J: TRBJ1-5; size: -; D: -; length: 14; V: TRBV12-3/TRBV12-4; DNA: TGTGCCAGCAGTTTTTCGGGGCAAGATCAGCCCCAGCATTTT; CDR3: CASSFSGQDQPQHF
J: TRBJ2-7; size: -; D: -; length: 15; V: TRBV20-1; DNA: TGCAGTGCTAGCAGGGGGAGGGTGGGAGCCTACGAGCAGTACTTC; CDR3: CSASRGRVGAYEQYF
J: TRBJ2-5; size: few; D: TRBD2; length: 16; V: TRBV5-1; DNA: TGCGCCAGCAGCTCCCCGACTAGCGGGATGGAGGAGACCCAGTACTTC; CDR3: CASSSPTSGMEETQYF
J: TRBJ2-5; size: many; D: -; length: 15; V: TRBV5-1; DNA: TGCGCCAGCAGCCTCGGGTTTGGTGGGGGCGAGACCCAGTACTTC; CDR3: CASSLGFGGGETQYF
J: TRBJ2-1; size: -; D: -; length: 15; V: TRBV19; DNA: TGTGCCAGTAGTGCGAGGGCTCGCTCCTACAATGAGCAGTTCTTC; CDR3: CASSARARSYNEQFF
J: TRBJ1-4; size: many; D: TRBD1; length: 13; V: TRBV3-1; DNA: TGTGCCAGCAGCAAAAGGACAGGGGAAAAACTGTTTTTT; CDR3: CASSKRTGEKLFF
J: TRBJ2-1; size: -; D: -; length: 15; V: TRBV20-1; DNA: TGCAGTGCTAGAGTCGAGCAGGGGTCCCATAATGAGCAGTTCTTC; CDR3: CSARVEQGSHNEQFF
J: TRBJ1-6; size: -; D: TRBD1; length: 14; V: TRBV6-1; DNA: TGTGCCAGCGGATTTCAGGGGGCGAAATCACCCCTCCACTTT; CDR3: CASGFQGAKSPLHF
J: TRBJ2-1; size: few; D: -; length: 14; V: TRBV11-2; DNA: TGTGCCAGCAAGGAAGGCCTAGCCTACAATGAGCAGTTCTTC; CDR3: CASKEGLAYNEQFF
J: TRBJ2-5; size: many; D: -; length: 11; V: TRBV29-1; DNA: TGCAGCGTTTCCAGGGAAGAGACCCAGTACTTC; CDR3: CSVSREETQYF
J: TRBJ2-1; size: -; D: -; length: 15; V: TRBV11-2; DNA: TGTGCCAGCACCAAGGGGCGACTCTCCTACAATGAGCAGTTCTTC; CDR3: CASTKGRLSYNEQFF
J: TRBJ2-7; size: once; D: -; length: 12; V: TRBV3-1; DNA: TGTGCCAGCAGCCAAGGGGCCGGGACTGCCTTTTTC; CDR3: CASSQGAGTAFF
J: TRBJ2-2; size: few; D: -; length: 13; V: TRBV27; DNA: TGTGCCAGCAGCCCTAGCAGGGCCGGGGAGCTGTTTTTT; CDR3: CASSPSRAGELFF
J: TRBJ1-1; size: few; D: TRBD1; length: 13; V: TRBV29-1; DNA: TGCAGCGTGAGATACACAGGGGGCACTGAAGCTTTCTTT; CDR3: CSVRYTGGTEAFF
J: TRBJ2-5; size: few; D: -; length: 14; V: TRBV18; DNA: TGTGCCAGCTCGCCCCAATCCGAGAGAGAGACCCAGTACTTC; CDR3: CASSPQSERETQYF
J: TRBJ2-3; size: few; D: -; length: 13; V: TRBV20-1; DNA: TGCAGTGCCGAAGGAACGGAACAGGATACGCAGTATTTT; CDR3: CSAEGTEQDTQYF
J: TRBJ2-1; size: many; D: -; length: 12; V: TRBV12-3/TRBV12-4; DNA: TGTGCCAGCAGTCCTATGGCGACTAGTCCGTTCTTC; CDR3: CASSPMATSPFF
J: TRBJ2-3; size: many; D: TRBD2; length: 14; V: TRBV20-1; DNA: TGCAGTGCTAACTTGGCGGGAGGGCCAGATACGCAGTATTTT; CDR3: CSANLAGGPDTQYF
J: TRBJ2-2; size: few; D: -; length: 14; V: TRBV20-1; DNA: TGCAGTGCTAGGGACCTCAAGGGCACCGGGGAGCTGTTTTTT; CDR3: CSARDLKGTGELFF
J: TRBJ2-3; size: few; D: TRBD2; length: 16; V: TRBV15; DNA: TGTGCCACCAGCAGAGTCGATTCGGGAGGGCGAGATACGCAGTATTTT; CDR3: CATSRVDSGGRDTQYF
J: TRBJ2-7; size: few; D: -; length: 15; V: TRBV4-3; DNA: TGCGCCAGCAGCCAAGATCACGGGAGAGCCTACGAGCAGTACTTC; CDR3: CASSQDHGRAYEQYF